The sequence of this T cell receptor (beta chain) was determined in a study of T cell repertoires in cytomegalovirus infection. Background on the study: Signatures in public TCR beta sequences pointed to both CMV infection and matching HLA type. Whole-study results and caveats: In two of eight donors, the top clonotype was HLA-C-restricted CMV-specific.

This clonotype was observed a handful of times. Its cognate antigen is unknown. Germline values: CDR1 MNHEY, CDR2 SVGEGT. This CDR3 is built from 14 residues. Trimming removed 7 bases from V and 0 bases from J, with 12 bases in between. Each CDR3 protein is one row after TCRdb ran MiXCR on the reads. The sample has about half a million distinct CDR3 sequences, about 33% seen once. This rearrangement joins TRBV6-2 or TRBV6-3 to TRBJ1-1; D remains ambiguous. Sequencing was performed on cultured PBMCs, taken from culture after CMV antigen stimulation. This clonotype was sampled from a human donor in good health (CMV status not recorded). Some clones in this sample may be carry-over from other donors' samples. The DNA for the CDR3 is TGTGCCAGCAAACGCGTAGAAATGAACACTGAAGCTTTCTTT. It is translated as CASKRVEMNTEAFF.